The 17 T cell receptor beta chains reported below all come from one sample, sequenced in a study of human T cells and chemical hapten exposure. Time point indicated: pre-sensitization, week 0. Sample treatment: therapeutic diphenylcyclopropenone sensitization with weekly scalp DPC. Unseparated into fractions, whole blood served as the source from which total RNA was extracted. TCRdb redid the calling of the RACE reads with MiXCR, one entry per CDR3 protein. The repertoire includes tens of thousands of distinct CDR3 sequences, 10% to 15% of them detected once, and 1.5% to 2.5% sits in the top ten. The sequencing here drew on whole blood, taken in connection with sensitization to the hapten diphenylcyclopropenone (DPC). Receptors were obtained from a woman aged 40 to 55 with alopecia areata. Some clones in this sample may be carry-over from other donors' samples.

This clonotype was seen repeatedly, ten times or more. The chain has TRBV28 and TRBJ1-2; TRBD1 agrees at 9 bases. The CDR3 is made up of 15 amino acids. Germline V gene data show CDR1 as MDHEN and CDR2 as SYDVKM. The junction had 6 bases not matched to a gene; V was cut back by 3 bases and J by 4 bases. The CDR3 reads CASSLGQGRTYGYTF. The CDR3 DNA sequence: TGTGCCAGCAGTTTGGGACAGGGTCGAACCTATGGCTACACCTTC.

The chain has TRBV18 and TRBJ2-5; D not resolved. CDR1 is KGHSH and CDR2 is LQKENI in the germline V gene. The CDR3 sequence is 13 residues long. Trimming shortened V by 1 base and J by 3 bases, and 6 bases separated the two germline ends. CDR3 in DNA: TGTGCCAGCTCACCACAGTGGGAAGAGACCCAGTACTTC. Translated: CASSPQWEETQYF.

The chain carries TRBV4-3 and TRBJ1-6, with D unresolved. V was shortened by 3 bases and J by 14 bases, with 11 bases between the two germline ends. The CDR3 contains 12 residues. Looked up from germline, CDR1 is LGHNA and CDR2 is YSLEER. The CDR3 sequence is CASSHFDRSLHF. In DNA form, the CDR3 reads TGCGCCAGCAGCCACTTTGACCGTTCCCTCCACTTT.

The V and J genes are TRBV28 and TRBJ1-1; 8 bases are a match to TRBD1. The CDR3 runs 15 residues. The germline CDR1 and CDR2 sequences are MDHEN and SYDVKM. The V gene end was trimmed by 3 bases and the J gene end by 4 bases; junction bases not matched to a gene: 7. The CDR3 reads CASSFSPTGGTEAFF. The CDR3 DNA is TGTGCCAGCAGTTTTTCCCCCACAGGGGGCACTGAAGCTTTCTTT.

V and J are TRBV14 and TRBJ2-6; D possibly corresponds to TRBD1 (5 bases). This CDR3 spans 18 amino acids. The germline V and J ends were trimmed by 0 bases and 5 bases, with 17 bases remaining between them. Germline V gene data show CDR1 as SGHDN and CDR2 as FVKESK. CDR3 nucleotides: TGTGCCAGCAGCCAAGATAGGGCAGGGCTCTTTTGGGCCAACGTCCTGACTTTC. Amino acids: CASSQDRAGLFWANVLTF. Using reference TRBV14 and TRBJ2-6 for the parts outside the CDR3, the full variable domain is EAGVTQFPSHSVIEKGQTVTLRCDPISGHDNLYWYRRVMGKEIKFLLHFVKESKQDESGMPNNRFLAERTGGTYSTLKVQPAELEDSGVYFCASSQDRAGLFWANVLTFGAGSRLTVL.

The chain joins TRBV20-1 to TRBJ2-7; 8 positions agree with TRBD2. Trimming took 0 bases from V and 1 from J; bases not matched to a gene: 11. Germline loops: CDR1 DFQATT, CDR2 SNEGSKA (reference sequence). There are 17 residues in the CDR3. The CDR3 coding sequence is TGCAGTGCTAGAGATATTTTCCCGGCTAGCGGGTCCTACGAGCAGTACTTC. Encoded protein: CSARDIFPASGSYEQYF.

DNA of the CDR3: TGTGCCAGCAGCTTAGGAGGGCTAGCGAACTCCTACAATGAGCAGTTCTTC. Translation gives CASSLGGLANSYNEQFF. The V call is TRBV7-8, the J call TRBJ2-1; tentatively, D is TRBD2 (6 bases). The CDR3 is made up of 17 amino acids. Germline V lookup: CDR1 SGHVS, CDR2 FQNEAQ. V shed 1 base and J shed 0 bases, with 13 bases lying between them. Full variable domain (rest looked up from reference TRBV7-8 and TRBJ2-1): GAGVSQSPRYKVAKRGQDVALRCDPISGHVSLFWYQQALGQGPEFLTYFQNEAQLDKSGLPSDRFFAERPEGSVSTLKIQRTQQEDSAVYLCASSLGGLANSYNEQFFGPGTRLTVL.

V gene TRBV29-1 combines with J gene TRBJ1-1; 8 bases map to TRBD1. This CDR3 region has 13 residues. CDR1 SQVTM and CDR2 ANQGSEA come from the germline V gene. After removal of 5 bases from V and 4 bases from J, the junction contained 6 bases not matched to a gene. CDR3 bases: TGCAGCGTTTCCGACAGGGGAGGCACTGAAGCTTTCTTT. Residues: CSVSDRGGTEAFF. Filled out from reference TRBV29-1 and TRBJ1-1, the complete variable domain reads SAVISQKPSRDICQRGTSLTIQCQVDSQVTMMFWYRQQPGQSLTLIATANQGSEATYESGFVIDKFPISRPNLTFSTLTVSNMSPEDSSIYLCSVSDRGGTEAFFGQGTRLTVV.

This clonotype showed up many times. The chain joins TRBV4-3 to TRBJ2-3; 7 positions agree with TRBD1. With V trimmed by 1 base and J by 2 bases, 6 bases remained unmatched. Germline CDR1 is LGHNA and CDR2 is YSLEER. The length of the CDR3 is 16 residues. This CDR3 reads CASSQGPGQSTDTQYF. CDR3 coding DNA: TGCGCCAGCAGCCAAGGTCCGGGACAGTCCACAGATACGCAGTATTTT.

The chain joins TRBV7-9 to TRBJ2-5; TRBD2 aligns across 7 bases. The junction had 6 bases not matched to a gene; V was cut back by 0 bases and J by 5 bases. The CDR3 extends over 15 amino acids. CDR1 and CDR2 from the germline V gene are SEHNR and FQNEAQ (reference sequence). The CDR3 loop is CASSLAQREGETQYF. The CDR3 nucleotides are TGTGCCAGCAGCTTAGCTCAGCGGGAAGGCGAGACCCAGTACTTC.

This clonotype was counted ten times or more. This chain joins TRBV6-5 and TRBJ2-7; D unclear. V lost 5 bases and J 6 bases, leaving 11 bases between the germline ends. Germline values: CDR1 MNHEY, CDR2 SVGAGI. The CDR3 has 12 amino acids. The CDR3 DNA sequence: TGTGCCAGCAGTCGCCCTCAGAGCGAGCAGTACTTC. This translates into CASSRPQSEQYF.

This clonotype occurred many times. The chain is built from TRBV19 and TRBJ2-5; 8 bases line up with TRBD1. The CDR3 runs 15 residues. In germline, CDR1 is LNHDA, CDR2 SQIVND (reference sequence). V lost 10 bases to trimming and J lost 4 bases; unmatched junction nucleotides: 14. CDR3 nucleotides: TGTGCCACCCATCCGGGACAGGCCCTGGGAGAGACCCAGTACTTC. This gives the protein CATHPGQALGETQYF.

The chain has TRBV9 and TRBJ1-1; D remains ambiguous. This CDR3 region has 13 residues. CDR1 and CDR2 from the germline V gene are SGDLS and YYNGEE. Trimming removed 0 bases from V and 2 bases from J, with 5 bases in between. Here the CDR3 reads CASSVAGNTEAFF. The CDR3 DNA sequence: TGTGCCAGCAGCGTAGCTGGAAACACTGAAGCTTTCTTT. The full variable domain, in which reference TRBV9 and TRBJ1-1 provide the parts outside the CDR3, is DSGVTQTPKHLITATGQRVTLRCSPRSGDLSVYWYQQSLDQGLQFLIQYYNGEERAKGNILERFSAQQFPDLHSELNLSSLELGDSALYFCASSVAGNTEAFFGQGTRLTVV.

This clonotype has ten or more counts. This chain joins TRBV5-1 and TRBJ2-4, with D possibly TRBD1 on 6 matching bases. Trimming left V 0 bases short and J 0 bases short, with 10 bases between. Germline V gene sequence: CDR1 SGHRS, CDR2 YFSETQ. The CDR3 has 16 amino acids. DNA for the CDR3: TGCGCCAGCAGCTTGGGACAGGACCTAGCCAAAAACATTCAGTACTTC. Protein: CASSLGQDLAKNIQYF.

This clonotype was detected ten times or more. V and J are TRBV12-3 or TRBV12-4 and TRBJ2-7; TRBD2 matches at 13 bases. The CDR3 runs 16 residues. The ends lost 6 bases at V and 0 bases at J; junction bases unmatched: 5. For the CDR3, the DNA is TGTGCCAGCAGCCCGGGACTAGCGGGGTCCTCCTACGAGCAGTACTTC. It encodes CASSPGLAGSSYEQYF.

This clonotype was recorded many times. The chain's CDR3 is CASSVGTGEETQYF. As DNA, the CDR3 is TGTGCCAGTAGTGTCGGGACAGGCGAGGAGACCCAGTACTTC. The gene calls are TRBV19 and TRBJ2-5; 8 bases map to TRBD1. Unmatched junction bases numbered 7, after V lost 5 bases and J lost 5 bases. The CDR3 totals 14 residues. The germline gives CDR1 LNHDA, CDR2 SQIVND (reference sequence).

This clonotype showed up many times. CDR3 residues: CAISESFGGRSTDTQYF. The CDR3 DNA sequence: TGTGCCATCAGTGAGTCTTTCGGGGGGCGAAGCACAGATACGCAGTATTTT. This chain joins TRBV10-3 and TRBJ2-3; a possible D gene is TRBD2 (7 bases). V lost 0 bases, J lost 0 bases, and 13 bases lay in between. Per germline, CDR1 ENHRY and CDR2 SYGVKD. This CDR3 is 17 amino acids long.